This entry is about one TCR beta chain. What this receptor recognizes is not known. Per-nucleotide qualities are absent, and no much larger clonotype sits a single base away. PBMCs were separated from peripheral blood, and TCR beta sequencing was performed on genomic DNA obtained from unsorted PBMCs. The source of the sample is a study (dated by TCRdb to 2021 to 2024). Here is what the overall study found, with its caveats: Further investigation, including longitudinal sampling and assessment of a control group, is stated by the authors to be required.

Survey-level sequencing on the immunoSEQ platform was used to profile TCR beta chain repertoires. Processing in the source paper ran as follows. CDR3 amino acid length spectratypes and V-J pairing frequencies were compared, and repertoire diversity was measured with the inverse Simpson index. To annotate clonotypes specific to SARS-CoV-2, CMV, influenza A and EBV, TCR beta CDR3 sequences were compared against VDJdb. In TCRdb, the immuneACCESS table is reduced to in-frame sequences with V and J assigned. These tables do not hold every clone; where another copy was compared, an unresolved V gene accounts for under half, and the others remain unexplained. V, J and clone size were drawn from that table, and D and trimming were deduced from the DNA. The table for this sample lists about 68,000 clones; around 95% of them were counted only once. The ten most abundant clones make up around 4.5% of the sample.

Trimming takes 0 bases from V and 5 bases from J, and the germline ends sit 14 bases apart. There are 15 amino acids in the CDR3, from cysteine to phenylalanine inclusive. Only the CDR3 DNA is retained, 45 bases long and in frame from the first base. CDR1 ENHRY and CDR2 SYGVKD were looked up in the germline V gene. Recombination joined TRBV10-3 with TRBJ2-7; a tentative D match to TRBD2 spans 6 bases. Sequencing used PBMCs. The clonotype was recovered from a man aged 35-49 years with rheumatoid arthritis. The CDR3 region reads CAISESLASFHEQYF. The nucleotide sequence reads TGTGCCATCAGTGAGTCCCTAGCGTCTTTTCACGAGCAGTACTTC.